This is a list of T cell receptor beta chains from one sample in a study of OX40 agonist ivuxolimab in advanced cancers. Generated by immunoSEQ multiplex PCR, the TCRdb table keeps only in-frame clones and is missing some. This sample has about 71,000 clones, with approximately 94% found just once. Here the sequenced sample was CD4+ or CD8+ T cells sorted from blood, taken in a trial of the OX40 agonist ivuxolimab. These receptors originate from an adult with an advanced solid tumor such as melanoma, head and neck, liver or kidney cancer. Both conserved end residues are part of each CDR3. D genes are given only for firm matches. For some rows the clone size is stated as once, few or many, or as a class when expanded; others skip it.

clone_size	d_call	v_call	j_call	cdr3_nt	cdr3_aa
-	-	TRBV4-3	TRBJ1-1	TGCGCCAGCAGCCAAGATCGTTGGACAGCAAACGCTGAAGCTTTCTTT	CASSQDRWTANAEAFF
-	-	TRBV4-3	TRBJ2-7	TGCGCCAGCAGCCCTTATGGGGGGGCTGGCTACGAGCAGTACTTC	CASSPYGGAGYEQYF
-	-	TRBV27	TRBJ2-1	TGTGCCAGCAGTTCAACAGGTTACTCCTACAATGAGCAGTTCTTC	CASSSTGYSYNEQFF
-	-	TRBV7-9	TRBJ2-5	TGTGCCAGCAGCCCTCCCAGGTCGAGCCAAGAGACCCAGTACTTC	CASSPPRSSQETQYF
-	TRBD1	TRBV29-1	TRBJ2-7	TGCAGCGTTGAAGATTTCGGGACAGAGAACTACGAGCAGTACTTC	CSVEDFGTENYEQYF
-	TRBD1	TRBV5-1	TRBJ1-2	TGCGCCAGCAGCTTTGGACAGGGAGCGGGCTATGGCTACACCTTC	CASSFGQGAGYGYTF
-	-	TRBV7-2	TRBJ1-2	TGTGCCAGCAACTGGGCCCCGGACTATGGCTACACCTTC	CASNWAPDYGYTF
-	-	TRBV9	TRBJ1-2	TGTGCCAGCAGCGTAGGGGGTGGTGACAGCTACTATGGCTACACCTTC	CASSVGGGDSYYGYTF
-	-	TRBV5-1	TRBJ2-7	TGCGCCAGCAGCTTCAGGACACAATCTTACTACGAGCAGTACTTC	CASSFRTQSYYEQYF
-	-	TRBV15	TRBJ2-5	TGTGCCACCAGCAGAGATAGGAACAGGGAGACCCAGTACTTC	CATSRDRNRETQYF
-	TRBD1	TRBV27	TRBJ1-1	TGTGCCAGCAGTTCCCTCGACAGGGGTAGATTTGGGAACACTGAAGCTTTCTTT	CASSSLDRGRFGNTEAFF
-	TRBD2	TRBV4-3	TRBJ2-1	TGCGCCAGCAGCCAAGGCTCTGCTAGCGGGAGTGGCTCCTACAATGAGCAGTTCTTC	CASSQGSASGSGSYNEQFF
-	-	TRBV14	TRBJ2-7	TGTGCCAGCAGCCAAGATAGAATCGAGCAGTACTTC	CASSQDRIEQYF
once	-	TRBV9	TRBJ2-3	TGTGCCAGCAGCGTAGCAGGGGACACAGATACGCAGTATTTT	CASSVAGDTDTQYF
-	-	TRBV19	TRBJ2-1	TGTGCCAGCCTTGAGGGTCAGACGAGCAATGAGCAGTTCTTC	CASLEGQTSNEQFF
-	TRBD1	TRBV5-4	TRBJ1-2	TGTGCCAGCAGCTTGGGGGGGACAGGGTATGGCTACACCTTC	CASSLGGTGYGYTF
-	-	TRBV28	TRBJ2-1	TGTGCCAGCAGTCAAAGGGTATCCGCCTACAATGAGCAGTTCTTC	CASSQRVSAYNEQFF
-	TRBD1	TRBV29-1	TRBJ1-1	TGCAGCGCCCCAGGGGGGCAGATTACTGAAGCTTTCTTT	CSAPGGQITEAFF
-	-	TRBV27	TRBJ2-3	TGTGCCAGCAGTTTGAGCACAGATACGCAGTATTTT	CASSLSTDTQYF
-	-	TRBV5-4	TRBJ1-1	TGTGCCAGCAGCGCCGAGGACACGAACACTGAAGCTTTCTTT	CASSAEDTNTEAFF
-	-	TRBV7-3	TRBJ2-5	TGTGCCAGCAGCTTGGGAGGGGGAACGGGAGAGACCCAGTACTTC	CASSLGGGTGETQYF
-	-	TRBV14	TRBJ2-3	TGTGCCAGCAGCCAAGAGGGGAATACGCAGTATTTT	CASSQEGNTQYF
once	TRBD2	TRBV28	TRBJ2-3	TGTGCCAGCAGTATAGCGGGGGACACAGATACGCAGTATTTT	CASSIAGDTDTQYF
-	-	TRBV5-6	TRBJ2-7	TGTGCCAGCAGCAGGGAACGCCGGGACGGTCCCTACGAGCAGTACTTC	CASSRERRDGPYEQYF
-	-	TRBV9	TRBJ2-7	TGTGCCAGCAGCTCCACAGGGAACGAGCAGTACTTC	CASSSTGNEQYF
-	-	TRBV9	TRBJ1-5	TGTGCCAGCAGTTTAAGGGGAGGGGGGCAGCCCCAGCATTTT	CASSLRGGGQPQHF
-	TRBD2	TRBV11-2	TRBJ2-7	TGTGCCAGCAGCCCCGGGACTAGCGGGATTTACGAGCAGTACTTC	CASSPGTSGIYEQYF
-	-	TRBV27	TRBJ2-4	TGTGCCAGCAGTTTATCGGGGACGGACATTCAGTACTTC	CASSLSGTDIQYF
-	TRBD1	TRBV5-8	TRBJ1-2	TGTGCCAGCAGCGGAATGACAGGGGGACAGGGCCTCCAAAACTATGGCTACACCTTC	CASSGMTGGQGLQNYGYTF
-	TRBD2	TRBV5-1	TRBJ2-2	TGCGCCAGCAGCTTGGCGTCTAGCGGGAGGGCCGACACCGGGGAGCTGTTTTTT	CASSLASSGRADTGELFF
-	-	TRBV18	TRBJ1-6	TGTGCCAGCTCACCATCGGGGGCCCAAAATTCACCCCTCCACTTT	CASSPSGAQNSPLHF
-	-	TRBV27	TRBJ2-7	TGTGCCAGCAGTTTTGTGGGGGCGTCCTACGAGCAGTACTTC	CASSFVGASYEQYF
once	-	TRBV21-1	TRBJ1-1	TGTGCCAGCAGCAAAGTGGTCGACAGGACGAACACTGAAGCTTTCTTT	CASSKVVDRTNTEAFF
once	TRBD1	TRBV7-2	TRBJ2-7	TGTGCCAGCAGTTTACCTCGGGACAGGGTTCACGAGCAGTACTTC	CASSLPRDRVHEQYF
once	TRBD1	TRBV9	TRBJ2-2	TGTGCCAGCAGCGTCCAGGGGGCAAACACCGGGGAGCTGTTTTTT	CASSVQGANTGELFF
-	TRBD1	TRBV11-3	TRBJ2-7	TGTGCCAGCAGAGGACAGGGCTTAGACGACGAGCAGTACTTC	CASRGQGLDDEQYF
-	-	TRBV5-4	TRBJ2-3	TGTGCCAGCAGCTTAGGATTGAATACGCAGTATTTT	CASSLGLNTQYF
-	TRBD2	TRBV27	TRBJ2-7	TGTGCCAGCAGGCCAGCGGGGGGCTCCTACGAGCAGTACTTC	CASRPAGGSYEQYF
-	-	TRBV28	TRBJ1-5	TGTGCCAGCGGGAGGTTCGGGGTGGCACCTAGACAGCCCCAGCATTTT	CASGRFGVAPRQPQHF
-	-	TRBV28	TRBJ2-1	TGTGCCAGCAGCTTTTTGCAAGGTGGTGAGCAGTTCTTC	CASSFLQGGEQFF
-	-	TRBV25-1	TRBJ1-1	TGTGCCAGCAGTGACTCCCTCGGGCCCCCTCTATGGAACACTGAAGCTTTCTTT	CASSDSLGPPLWNTEAFF
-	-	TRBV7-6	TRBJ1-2	TGTGCCAGCAGCTTAGCAGGGGACGGCTACACCTTC	CASSLAGDGYTF
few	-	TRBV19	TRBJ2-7	TGTGCCAGTAGTCCGAAAGGTGGATCTGGCTACGAGCAGTACTTC	CASSPKGGSGYEQYF
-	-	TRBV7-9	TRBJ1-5	TGTGCCAGCAGCCAAGGACGTGATCAGCCCCAGCATTTT	CASSQGRDQPQHF
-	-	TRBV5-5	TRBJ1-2	TGTGCCAGCAGCTTAGGGGGTGCCGGCTATGGCTACACCTTC	CASSLGGAGYGYTF
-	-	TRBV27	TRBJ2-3	TGTGCCAGCAGTTCCACCGGTCCTGGGACAGATACGCAGTATTTT	CASSSTGPGTDTQYF
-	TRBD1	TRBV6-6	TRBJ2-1	TGTGCCAGCGGACAGGGGGCTGGAGAGCAGTTCTTC	CASGQGAGEQFF
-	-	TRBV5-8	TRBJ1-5	TGTGCCAGCAGCTTGGTCGGCAATCAGCCCCAGCATTTT	CASSLVGNQPQHF
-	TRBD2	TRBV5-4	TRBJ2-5	TGTGCCAGCAGTTCTAGCGGGGGGCCGGTCCGAGAGACCCAGTACTTC	CASSSSGGPVRETQYF
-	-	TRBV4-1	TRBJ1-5	TGCGCCAGCAGCCAAGGAAGGTATAGCAATCAGCCCCAGCATTTT	CASSQGRYSNQPQHF
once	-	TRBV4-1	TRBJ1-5	TGCGCCAGCAGCCAAGGTGGGGCGGGCAATCAGCCCCAGCATTTT	CASSQGGAGNQPQHF
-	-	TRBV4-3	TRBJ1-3	TGCGCCAGCAGCCAAGAAAGCTTCTCTGGAAACACCATATATTTT	CASSQESFSGNTIYF
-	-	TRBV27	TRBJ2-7	TGTGCCAGCAGTTTAAGGGCTGTCTGGACCTACGAGCAGTACTTC	CASSLRAVWTYEQYF
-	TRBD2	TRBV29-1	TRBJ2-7	TGCAGCGTTGAAGGGGAGACTAGCGGGGCTACCTTCTCCTACGAGCAGTACTTC	CSVEGETSGATFSYEQYF
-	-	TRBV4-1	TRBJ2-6	TGCGCCAGCAGCCAAGTCTCCGGGGCCAACGTCCTGACTTTC	CASSQVSGANVLTF
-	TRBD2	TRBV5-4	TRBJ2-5	TGTGCCAGCAGCTGGGGAGGGCCCGAGGAGTACTTC	CASSWGGPEEYF
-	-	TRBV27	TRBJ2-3	TGTGCCAGCAGCCCTTGGGGGGGGCGAGAGAAAACAGATACGCAGTATTTT	CASSPWGGREKTDTQYF
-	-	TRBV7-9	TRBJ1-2	TGTGCCAGCAGCTCCTTTAATCTGGGGACGCTTCCTGGCTATGGCTACACCTTC	CASSSFNLGTLPGYGYTF
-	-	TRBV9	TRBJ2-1	TGTGCCAGCAGTCCAGGGTATAGCTCCTACAATGAGCAGTTCTTC	CASSPGYSSYNEQFF
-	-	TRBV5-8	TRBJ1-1	TGTGCCAGCAGCTTCGGGGGGCCTGAAGCTTTCTTT	CASSFGGPEAFF